Each of the 7 T cell receptor beta chains below was sequenced from the same sample in a study of T-cell reconstitution after alpha-beta-depleted transplantation in children. Unique molecular identifiers were incorporated into the prepared TCRbeta library. One entry per CDR3 protein results from TCRdb running MiXCR on the PCR reads. The sample holds a few hundred thousand distinct CDR3 sequences; roughly an eighth are singletons and the top ten take about 5.6%. Specimen: PBMCs from the stem cell graft donor, collected from the stem cell graft. The receptors shown here come from a human donor who donated a stem cell graft to a child with combined immunodeficiency.

This clonotype was detected only a few times. The J gene is TRBJ2-4, the V gene TRBV6-5, with a possible D match to TRBD2 (5 bases). CDR3 size: 17 residues. Germline CDR1 reads MNHEY; CDR2 reads SVGAGI. V was pared by 0 bases and J by 1 base, with 13 bases between. The CDR3 reads CASSYSLGVRAKNIQYF. CDR3 coding DNA: TGTGCCAGCAGTTACTCCCTCGGGGTACGGGCCAAAAACATTCAGTACTTC.

This clonotype was seen a handful of times. The J gene is TRBJ1-1, the V gene TRBV7-9, with D unclear. The V gene lost 4 bases and the J gene lost 1 base, with 10 bases spanning the gap. Germline V CDR1 and CDR2: SEHNR, FQNEAQ (reference sequence). CDR3 length equals 14 residues. CDR3 nucleotide sequence: TGTGCCAGCAGCTCCCGTCAGCGGAACACTGAAGCTTTCTTT. This codes for CASSSRQRNTEAFF. The variable domain in full, with the rest retrieved from reference TRBV7-9 and TRBJ1-1, is DTGVSQNPRHKITKRGQNVTFRCDPISEHNRLYWYRQTLGQGPEFLTYFQNEAQLEKSRLLSDRFSAERPKGSFSTLEIQRTEQGDSAMYLCASSSRQRNTEAFFGQGTRLTVV.

The chain employs TRBV6-2 or TRBV6-3 and TRBJ2-5, with TRBD1 as a possible D gene (6 bases). V was cut by 7 bases and J by 4 bases, with 16 bases left in between. From germline, CDR1 is MNHEY and CDR2 SVGEGT. The CDR3 sequence is 14 residues long. The CDR3 is CASTKTGTSETQYF. Written as DNA, the CDR3 is TGTGCCAGCACCAAGACAGGAACCTCAGAGACCCAGTACTTC.

A few counts support this clonotype. The chain has TRBV4-3 and TRBJ1-6; no firm D call. The CDR3 is 15 residues long. Germline V gene data show CDR1 as LGHNA and CDR2 as YSLEER. Trimming took off 0 bases at V and 7 bases at J, with 10 bases between the two ends. The CDR3 DNA follows: TGCGCCAGCAGCCAAGAAGCCTCTGGGAATTCACCCCTCCACTTT. This encodes CASSQEASGNSPLHF.

This clonotype was detected ten times or more. CDR3 protein: CASSLIRAGTGELFF. The CDR3 bases are TGTGCCAGCAGCTTGATAAGGGCCGGCACCGGGGAGCTGTTTTTT. V is TRBV7-2 and J is TRBJ2-2; D unresolved. This CDR3 has 15 amino acids. V lost 3 bases and J lost 4, with 12 bases in between. From germline, CDR1 is SGHTA and CDR2 FQGNSA.

This clonotype was observed many times. The chain has TRBV6-5 and TRBJ2-5; possible D gene TRBD2, 6 bases. Germline lookup yields CDR1 MNHEY and CDR2 SVGAGI. The ends were cut back, 8 bases at V and 2 bases at J, with 9 bases in the middle. This CDR3 has 12 amino acids. CDR3 coding DNA: TGTGCCAGCCAAGGAGGGCAAGAGACCCAGTACTTC. Translating it yields CASQGGQETQYF.

The J gene is TRBJ2-7, the V gene TRBV5-1, with 8 positions matching TRBD1. The germline CDR1 and CDR2 sequences are SGHRS and YFSETQ. Trimming cost V 4 bases and J 2 bases; bases outside gene matches: 11. The CDR3 length is 16 residues. CDR3 loop: CASSHPETGVTYEQYF. The CDR3 DNA sequence: TGCGCCAGCAGCCACCCCGAGACAGGGGTCACCTACGAGCAGTACTTC.